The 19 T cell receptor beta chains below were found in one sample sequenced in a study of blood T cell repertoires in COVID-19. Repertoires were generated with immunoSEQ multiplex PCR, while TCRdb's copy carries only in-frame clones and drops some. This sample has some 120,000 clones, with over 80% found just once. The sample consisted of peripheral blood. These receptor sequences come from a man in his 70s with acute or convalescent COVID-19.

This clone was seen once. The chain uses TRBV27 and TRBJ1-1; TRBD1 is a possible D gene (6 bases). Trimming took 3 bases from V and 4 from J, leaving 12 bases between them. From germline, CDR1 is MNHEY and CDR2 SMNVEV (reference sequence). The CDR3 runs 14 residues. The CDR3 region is CASSFGGLGTEAFF. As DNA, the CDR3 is TGTGCCAGCAGTTTCGGGGGGCTTGGCACTGAAGCTTTCTTT.

CDR3 in amino acids: CASTLLRASGGGSGELFF. The DNA of the CDR3 is TGTGCCAGCACCCTACTAAGGGCTAGCGGGGGCGGCAGCGGGGAGCTGTTTTTT. V gene TRBV5-6 combines with J gene TRBJ2-2; 10 bases fit TRBD2. There are 18 residues in the CDR3. Germline V lookup: CDR1 SGHDT, CDR2 YYEEEE. The J segment lost 7 bases and the V segment lost 6 bases, leaving 18 bases of the junction unmatched.

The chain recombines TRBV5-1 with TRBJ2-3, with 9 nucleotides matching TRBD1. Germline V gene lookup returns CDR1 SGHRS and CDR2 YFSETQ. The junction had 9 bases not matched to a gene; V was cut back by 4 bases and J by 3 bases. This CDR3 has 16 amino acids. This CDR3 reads CASSVQPGQGTDTQYF. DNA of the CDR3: TGCGCCAGCAGCGTCCAACCGGGACAGGGAACAGATACGCAGTATTTT.

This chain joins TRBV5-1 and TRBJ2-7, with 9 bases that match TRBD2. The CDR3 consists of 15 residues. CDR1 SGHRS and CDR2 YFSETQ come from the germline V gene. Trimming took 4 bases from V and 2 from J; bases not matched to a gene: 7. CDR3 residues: CASSSSGGRTYEQYF. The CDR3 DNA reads TGCGCCAGCAGCAGTAGCGGGGGCCGTACCTACGAGCAGTACTTC.

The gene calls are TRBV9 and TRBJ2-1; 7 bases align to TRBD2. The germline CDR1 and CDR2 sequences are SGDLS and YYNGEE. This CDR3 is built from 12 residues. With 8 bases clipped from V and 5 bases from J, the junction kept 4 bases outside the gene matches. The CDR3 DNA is TGTGCCAGTGGACTAGTTAACAATGAGCAGTTCTTC. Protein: CASGLVNNEQFF.

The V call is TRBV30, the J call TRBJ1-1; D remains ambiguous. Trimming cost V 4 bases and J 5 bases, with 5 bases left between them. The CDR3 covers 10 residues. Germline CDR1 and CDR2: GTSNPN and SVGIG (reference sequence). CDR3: CAWKRTEAFF. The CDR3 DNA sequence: TGTGCCTGGAAGAGGACTGAAGCTTTCTTT.

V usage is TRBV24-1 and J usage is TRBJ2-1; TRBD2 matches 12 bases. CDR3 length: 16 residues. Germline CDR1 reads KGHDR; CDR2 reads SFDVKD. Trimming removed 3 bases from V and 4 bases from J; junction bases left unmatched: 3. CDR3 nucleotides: TGTGCCACCAGTGATGCGACTAGCGGGGGATACAATGAGCAGTTCTTC. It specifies CATSDATSGGYNEQFF.

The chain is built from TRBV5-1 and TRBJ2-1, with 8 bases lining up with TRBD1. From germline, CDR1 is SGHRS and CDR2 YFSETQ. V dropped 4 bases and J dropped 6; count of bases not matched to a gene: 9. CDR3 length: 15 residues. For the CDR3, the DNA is TGCGCCAGCAGCCAAAAAATAACAGGGGGCAATGAGCAGTTCTTC. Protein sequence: CASSQKITGGNEQFF.

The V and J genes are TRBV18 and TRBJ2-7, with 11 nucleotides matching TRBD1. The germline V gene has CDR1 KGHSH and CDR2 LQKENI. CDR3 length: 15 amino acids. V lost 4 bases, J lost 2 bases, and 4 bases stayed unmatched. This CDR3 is CASSLGQGVTYEQYF. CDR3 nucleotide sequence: TGTGCCAGCTCACTGGGACAGGGGGTAACCTACGAGCAGTACTTC. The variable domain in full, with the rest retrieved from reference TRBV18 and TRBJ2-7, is NAGVMQNPRHLVRRRGQEARLRCSPMKGHSHVYWYRQLPEEGLKFMVYLQKENIIDESGMPKERFSAEFPKEGPSILRIQQVVRGDSAAYFCASSLGQGVTYEQYFGPGTRLTVT.

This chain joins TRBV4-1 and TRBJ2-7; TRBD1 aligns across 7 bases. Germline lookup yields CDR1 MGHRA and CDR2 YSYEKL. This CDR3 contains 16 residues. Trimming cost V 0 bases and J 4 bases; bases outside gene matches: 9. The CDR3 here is CASSQDPAGGEYEQYF. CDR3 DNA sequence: TGCGCCAGCAGCCAAGATCCGGCAGGGGGAGAGTACGAGCAGTACTTC.

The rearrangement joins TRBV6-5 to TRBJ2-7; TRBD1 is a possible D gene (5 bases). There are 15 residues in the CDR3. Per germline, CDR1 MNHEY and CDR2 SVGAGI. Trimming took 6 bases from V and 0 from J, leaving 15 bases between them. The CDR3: CASSVDTQSSYEQYF. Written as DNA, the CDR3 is TGTGCCAGCAGCGTGGACACCCAGAGCTCCTACGAGCAGTACTTC.

CDR3 sequence: CASSSNRGGNQPQHF. DNA of the CDR3: TGTGCCAGCAGTTCCAACAGGGGGGGCAATCAGCCCCAGCATTTT. The chain couples TRBV11-2 to TRBJ1-5, with 8 bases aligning to TRBD1. Trimming at V came to 6 bases and at J to 2 bases, leaving 6 bases not matched to a gene. The CDR3 has 15 residues. CDR1 SGHAT and CDR2 FQNNGV come from the germline V gene.

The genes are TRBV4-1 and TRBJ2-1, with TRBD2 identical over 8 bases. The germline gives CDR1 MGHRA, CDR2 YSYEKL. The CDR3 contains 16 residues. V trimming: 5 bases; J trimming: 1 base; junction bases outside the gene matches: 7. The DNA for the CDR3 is TGCGCCAGCAGCTCCATTCGGGGGGGGTCCTACAATGAGCAGTTCTTC. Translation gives CASSSIRGGSYNEQFF.

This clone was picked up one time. CDR3 protein: CASSLFRTGGRMNTEAFF. DNA for the CDR3: TGTGCCAGCAGCTTATTTCGGACAGGGGGCCGGATGAACACTGAAGCTTTCTTT. This chain links TRBV7-2 with TRBJ1-1; TRBD1 agrees at 11 bases. The CDR3 is 18 amino acids. After removal of 2 bases from V and 0 bases from J, the junction contained 8 bases not matched to a gene. Germline V gene data show CDR1 as SGHTA and CDR2 as FQGNSA.

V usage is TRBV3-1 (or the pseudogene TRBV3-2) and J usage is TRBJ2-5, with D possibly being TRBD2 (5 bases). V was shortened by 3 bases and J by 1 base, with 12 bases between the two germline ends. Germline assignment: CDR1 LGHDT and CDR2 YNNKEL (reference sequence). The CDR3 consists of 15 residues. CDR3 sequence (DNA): TGTGCCAGCAGCCACCGGGGTTACCTCCAAGAGACCCAGTACTTC. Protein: CASSHRGYLQETQYF.

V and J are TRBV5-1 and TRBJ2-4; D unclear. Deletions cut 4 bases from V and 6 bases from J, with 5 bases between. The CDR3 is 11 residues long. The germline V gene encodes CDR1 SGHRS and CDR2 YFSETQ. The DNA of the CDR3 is TGCGCCAGCAGCACGGGAAACATTCAGTACTTC. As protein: CASSTGNIQYF.

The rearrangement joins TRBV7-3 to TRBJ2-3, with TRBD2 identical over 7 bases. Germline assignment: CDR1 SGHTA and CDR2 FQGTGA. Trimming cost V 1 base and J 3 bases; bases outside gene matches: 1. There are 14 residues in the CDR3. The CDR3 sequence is CASSLKAGTDTQYF. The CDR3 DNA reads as TGTGCCAGCAGCTTAAAAGCGGGAACAGATACGCAGTATTTT.

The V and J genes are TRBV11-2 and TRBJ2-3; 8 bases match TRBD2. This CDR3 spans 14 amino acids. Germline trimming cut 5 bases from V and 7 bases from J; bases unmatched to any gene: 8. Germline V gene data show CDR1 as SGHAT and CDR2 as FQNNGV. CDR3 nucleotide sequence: TGTGCCAGCAGCCCCCTCGGGGGGGAATATACGCAGTATTTT. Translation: CASSPLGGEYTQYF.

CDR3 sequence reads: CASSRNVLAGGSTDTQYF. Written as DNA, the CDR3 is TGCGCCAGCAGCCGGAACGTACTAGCGGGGGGGAGCACAGATACGCAGTATTTT. This chain joins TRBV4-1 and TRBJ2-3; TRBD2 agrees at 13 bases. This CDR3 has 18 amino acids. From germline, CDR1 is MGHRA and CDR2 YSYEKL. V gave up 4 bases and J gave up 0 bases; unmatched junction bases: 7.